The 17 T cell receptor beta chains below were found in one sample sequenced in a study of cytomegalovirus exposure and HLA in healthy donors. The PCR was carried out with 60 Vbeta primers and 13 Jbeta primers. Sequenced by immunoSEQ multiplex PCR; TCRdb stores in-frame clones only, minus some. The specimen's table records approximately 190,000 clones. The sample consisted of PBMCs. The receptors were sampled from a boy aged 5-17 years in good health and CMV-seronegative.

The chain carries TRBV7-8 and TRBJ1-6, with a weak D call TRBD1 (5 bases). Trimming pared 5 bases from V and 4 bases from J, leaving 15 bases between. Germline lookup yields CDR1 SGHVS and CDR2 FQNEAQ. This CDR3 has 16 residues. DNA for the CDR3: TGTGCCAGCAGCCTCTCGACCAGGGCGTATAATTCACCCCTCCACTTT. It codes for CASSLSTRAYNSPLHF.

The chain has TRBV10-3 and TRBJ2-7; either TRBD1 or TRBD2 may fit D (6 bases each). CDR3 length: 15 amino acids. V lost 6 bases and J 0 bases, leaving 15 bases between the germline ends. Germline V gene sequence: CDR1 ENHRY, CDR2 SYGVKD. The CDR3 DNA reads TGTGCCATCAGGGAGGGGGGCCTGAGCTCCTACGAGCAGTACTTC. Its translation: CAIREGGLSSYEQYF.

The chain recombines TRBV18 with TRBJ2-5, with D possibly matching TRBD1 (6 bases). CDR3 length equals 15 residues. The V gene lost 3 bases and the J gene lost 2 bases, with 13 bases spanning the gap. Germline lookup yields CDR1 KGHSH and CDR2 LQKENI. Written as DNA, the CDR3 is TGTGCCAGCTCACCCCCGGGACACACACAAGAGACCCAGTACTTC. Its protein is CASSPPGHTQETQYF.

The chain carries TRBV28 and TRBJ1-2, with no clear D. The CDR3 length is 11 residues. Deletions cut 7 bases from V and 5 bases from J, with 8 bases between. The germline CDR1 and CDR2 sequences are MDHEN and SYDVKM. CDR3 bases: TGTGCCAGCAACCTCGGGTATGGCTACACCTTC. This gives the protein CASNLGYGYTF.

The chain couples TRBV9 to TRBJ2-5; 9 bases are a match to TRBD2. Germline V gene data show CDR1 as SGDLS and CDR2 as YYNGEE. V shed 0 bases and J 4 bases; nucleotides not matched to a gene: 10. This CDR3 has 17 residues. The CDR3 DNA sequence: TGTGCCAGCAGCGTAGGATTGGCGGGGGGGCCTGGAGAGACCCAGTACTTC. It translates to CASSVGLAGGPGETQYF.

The CDR3 protein is CASSGRTGSSYNSPLHF. In DNA form, the CDR3 reads TGTGCCAGCAGTGGACGGACAGGGAGCTCCTATAATTCACCCCTCCACTTT. This chain links TRBV2 with TRBJ1-6; TRBD1 matches 8 bases. Germline loops: CDR1 SNHLY, CDR2 FYNNEI. V was pared by 4 bases and J by 0 bases, with 5 bases of the junction left unmatched. CDR3 length: 17 residues.

This chain uses TRBV29-1 with TRBJ1-2; D might be TRBD1 (6 bases). Germline-derived CDR1 and CDR2 are SQVTM and ANQGSEA. V was pared by 3 bases and J by 7 bases, with 21 bases between. The CDR3 is 15 residues long. For the CDR3, the DNA is TGCAGCGTTGAGACCCCGGGAGGACAGCCTTCTGGCTACACCTTC. Translating it yields CSVETPGGQPSGYTF. The full variable domain, with the rest looked up from reference TRBV29-1 and TRBJ1-2, is SAVISQKPSRDICQRGTSLTIQCQVDSQVTMMFWYRQQPGQSLTLIATANQGSEATYESGFVIDKFPISRPNLTFSTLTVSNMSPEDSSIYLCSVETPGGQPSGYTFGSGTRLTVV.

In the case of this clone: A read error may produce the germline difference seen at one junction end. V and J are TRBV7-7 and TRBJ2-5; perhaps TRBD2 as D (6 bases). Per germline, CDR1 SSHAT and CDR2 FNYEAQ (reference sequence). The CDR3 spans 15 residues. The CDR3 reads CASSQNRGFQETQYF. CDR3 in DNA: TGTGCTAGCAGCCAAAACCGGGGGTTTCAAGAGACCCAGTACTTC.

This chain joins TRBV19 and TRBJ1-2, with TRBD1 as a possible D gene (5 bases). Germline lookup yields CDR1 LNHDA and CDR2 SQIVND (reference sequence). V was shortened by 3 bases and J by 5 bases, with 10 bases between the two germline ends. There are 13 residues in the CDR3. CDR3 sequence reads: CASSIQTDYGYTF. The CDR3 nucleotides are TGTGCCAGTAGTATCCAGACAGATTATGGCTACACCTTC.

V and J are TRBV2 and TRBJ1-1; TRBD1 is a possible D gene (6 bases). Trimming took 4 bases from V and 0 from J, leaving 12 bases between them. CDR3 length: 15 residues. Germline CDR1 is SNHLY and CDR2 is FYNNEI. The CDR3 nucleotides read TGTGCCAGCAGTGGAAGGGGGATAATGAACACTGAAGCTTTCTTT. As protein: CASSGRGIMNTEAFF.

The chain combines TRBV6-1 with TRBJ1-2; 8 nucleotides line up with TRBD1. J gave up 5 bases and V 3 bases, and 5 bases lay outside the gene matches. CDR3 length equals 14 residues. Germline V gene data show CDR1 as MNHNS and CDR2 as SASEGT. The CDR3, as DNA: TGTGCCAGCAGTGATCTAGACAGGGGATATGGCTACACCTTC. It codes for CASSDLDRGYGYTF.

The rearrangement joins TRBV28 to TRBJ1-1; no reliable D call. The CDR3 consists of 13 residues. Per germline, CDR1 MDHEN and CDR2 SYDVKM. Trimming pared 2 bases from V and 4 bases from J, leaving 8 bases between. CDR3 DNA: TGTGCCAGCAGTTTACCCTACCCCACTGAAGCTTTCTTT. Its protein product is CASSLPYPTEAFF.

CDR3 sequence reads: CASSSITGGGGYTF. The DNA of the CDR3 is TGTGCCAGCAGCTCGATTACAGGGGGAGGCGGCTACACCTTC. The gene calls are TRBV7-9 and TRBJ1-2; 8 positions agree with TRBD1. The CDR3 sequence is 14 residues long. The trim removed 4 bases at V and 8 bases at J, leaving 9 bases unmatched. Germline V gives CDR1 SEHNR, CDR2 FQNEAQ (reference sequence).

The chain uses TRBV7-6 and TRBJ2-2; D call uncertain. This CDR3 contains 15 residues. Germline CDR1 SGHVS, CDR2 FNYEAQ. V was clipped by 6 bases and J by 4 bases, with 15 bases between them. CDR3 loop: CASSSVVAITGELFF. The DNA for the CDR3 is TGTGCCAGCAGTTCTGTGGTAGCAATCACCGGGGAGCTGTTTTTT.

The chain has TRBV18 and TRBJ2-2; no firm D call. The CDR3 loop spans 14 amino acids. Germline lookup yields CDR1 KGHSH and CDR2 LQKENI. Trimming removed 0 bases from V and 1 base from J, with 3 bases in between. Here the CDR3 reads CASSPPKNTGELFF. In DNA form, the CDR3 reads TGTGCCAGCTCACCACCCAAGAACACCGGGGAGCTGTTTTTT.

The chain carries TRBV6-5 and TRBJ1-5; D is perhaps TRBD1 (5 bases). CDR1 and CDR2 (germline): MNHEY, SVGAGI. The CDR3 totals 15 residues. Trimming pared 4 bases from V and 1 base from J, leaving 11 bases between. CDR3 region: CASSSTWGSNQPQHF. The DNA for the CDR3 is TGTGCCAGCAGTTCCACTTGGGGCAGCAATCAGCCCCAGCATTTT.

The chain links TRBV9 to TRBJ2-3; 9 nucleotides line up with TRBD2. This CDR3 has 16 amino acids. J was trimmed by 3 bases and V by 4 bases; bases with no gene match: 9. Germline CDR1 reads SGDLS; CDR2 reads YYNGEE. The CDR3 DNA sequence: TGTGCCAGCAGCCCGGGGGCTAGCGGGGCAACAGATACGCAGTATTTT. Encoded protein: CASSPGASGATDTQYF.